This T cell receptor (beta chain) was identified in a study of graft-versus-host responses after intestinal transplantation. Across the study: The transplants performed in recipients were multivisceral, liver-intestinal, or isolated intestinal. All recipients got anti-thymocyte globulin induction, then tacrolimus and steroids for approximately 3 years. General observations from the study: Allografts from individuals with graft-donor T cell macrochimerism displayed high graft-versus-host to host-versus-graft clonal ratios.

The method was immunoSEQ multiplex PCR; TCRdb's version includes in-frame clones alone and lacks a portion of them. The table includes some 81,000 clones, 85% to 90% detected once. The germline CDR1 and CDR2 sequences are MDHEN and SYDVKM. The CDR3 sequence is 14 residues long. V lost 1 base and J lost 5, with 8 bases in between. In the case of this clone: Its antigen is currently unknown.

This clonotype originated in a human donor who received an intestinal transplant. This specimen was unstimulated CD4+ T cells sorted from spleen or lymph node cells, taken before intestinal transplant. V usage is TRBV28 and J usage is TRBJ1-4, with D unresolved. The chain's CDR3 is CASSLSPLNEKLFF. For the CDR3, the DNA is TGTGCCAGCAGTTTATCCCCCCTGAATGAAAAACTGTTTTTT.